One T cell receptor (beta chain) is described in this entry. Its target is not known. The germline V and J ends were trimmed by 5 bases and 9 bases, with 20 bases remaining between them. The CDR3 is 13 residues long. Per germline, CDR1 SQVTM and CDR2 ANQGSEA. Method: immunoSEQ multiplex PCR; TCRdb's copy keeps in-frame clones and lacks some. This table has about 440,000 clones, around nine tenths appearing once. This entry comes from a study of Ad26.COV2.S vaccination and SARS-CoV-2 variants. Overall study context: Each vaccinee took Ad26.COV2.S intramuscularly, once or twice 56 days apart. Broader study findings: Vaccinated individuals (as opposed to placebo recipients) had higher spike-specific TCR breadth.

This sample's treatment: roughly 20 received Ad26.COV2.S at low or high dose, single or two shots; roughly 5 received placebo; per-sample allocation not given. It was on day 63 after the first vaccine or placebo injection that samples were taken. The rearrangement uses TRBV29-1 and TRBJ2-7; weak D call: TRBD2 (6 bases). The sequenced sample was peripheral blood, obtained in a trial of Ad26.COV2.S vaccine versus placebo. The source is a person between 18 and 65 years old who received the Ad26.COV2.S COVID-19 vaccine or a placebo. The DNA of the CDR3 is TGCAGCGTTCAGGAGGGCGGTCTTCGGGGGCAGTACTTC. Its translation: CSVQEGGLRGQYF.